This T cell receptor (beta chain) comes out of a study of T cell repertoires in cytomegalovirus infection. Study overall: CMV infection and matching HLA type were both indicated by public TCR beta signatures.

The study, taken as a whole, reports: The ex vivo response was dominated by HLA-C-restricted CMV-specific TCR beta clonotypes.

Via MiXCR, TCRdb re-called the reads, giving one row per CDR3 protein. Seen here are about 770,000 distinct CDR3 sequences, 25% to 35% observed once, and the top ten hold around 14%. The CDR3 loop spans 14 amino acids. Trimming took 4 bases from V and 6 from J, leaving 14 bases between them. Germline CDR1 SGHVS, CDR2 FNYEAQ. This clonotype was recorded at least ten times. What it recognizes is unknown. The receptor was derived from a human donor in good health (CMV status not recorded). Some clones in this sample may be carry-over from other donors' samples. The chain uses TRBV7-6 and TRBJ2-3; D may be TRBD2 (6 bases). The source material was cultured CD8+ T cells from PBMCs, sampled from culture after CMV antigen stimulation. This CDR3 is CASSSTSKWDTQYF. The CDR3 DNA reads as TGTGCCAGCAGCTCTACTAGCAAGTGGGATACGCAGTATTTT.